Shown below are 23 T cell receptor beta chains from a single sample sequenced in a study of blood T cell repertoires in COVID-19. Data came from immunoSEQ multiplex PCR; TCRdb stores just in-frame clones and leaves some out. The table includes about 240,000 clones, around 81% detected once. Sequences were obtained from peripheral blood. The source of these receptors is a woman of 80 years or more with COVID-19, enrolled during active disease.

V usage is TRBV7-8 and J usage is TRBJ2-2; TRBD2 agrees at 8 bases. Germline assignment: CDR1 SGHVS and CDR2 FQNEAQ. The length of the CDR3 is 15 residues. The V segment lost 4 bases and the J segment 5 bases; nucleotides outside the gene matches: 6. CDR3 DNA: TGTGCCAGCAGCTCCGGGGGGGCGGGAACCGGGGAGCTGTTTTTT. Its protein is CASSSGGAGTGELFF.

This clone was seen only a few times. The chain is built from TRBV7-3 and TRBJ2-3, with 11 bases identical to TRBD2. V trimming: 2 bases; J trimming: 0 bases; junction bases outside the gene matches: 4. The CDR3 extends over 17 amino acids. The germline gives CDR1 SGHTA, CDR2 FQGTGA. CDR3 DNA sequence: TGTGCCAGCAGCTTAGTGCCTAGCGGGGGGAGCACAGATACGCAGTATTTT. This sequence encodes CASSLVPSGGSTDTQYF.

In its sample, this clone was seen a few times. The chain carries TRBV6-5 and TRBJ1-6; D gene uncertain. Trimming stripped 11 bases from V and 0 bases from J, with 8 bases between. This CDR3 contains 13 residues. Germline V CDR1 and CDR2: MNHEY, SVGAGI. The DNA of the CDR3 is TGTGCCGGTTCGAGCTCCTATAATTCACCCCTCCACTTT. Translation: CAGSSSYNSPLHF.

The rearrangement joins TRBV28 to TRBJ1-3; a weak D match, TRBD1 (5 bases). The germline CDR1 and CDR2 sequences are MDHEN and SYDVKM. The CDR3 has 16 amino acids. V lost 4 bases, J lost 0 bases, and 13 bases lay in between. CDR3: CASSSTAQGSGNTIYF. In DNA, the CDR3 is TGTGCCAGCAGTTCCACCGCGCAGGGCTCTGGAAACACCATATATTTT.

The J gene is TRBJ2-1, the V gene TRBV7-2, with 12 bases identical to TRBD2. The trim removed 3 bases at V and 8 bases at J, leaving 8 bases unmatched. CDR1 and CDR2 from the germline V gene are SGHTA and FQGNSA. The CDR3 is 16 amino acids. CDR3 sequence (DNA): TGTGCCAGCAGCTTGGGACTAGCGGGTGCAAGCTATGAGCAGTTCTTC. Translating gives CASSLGLAGASYEQFF. The variable domain in full, with the rest retrieved from reference TRBV7-2 and TRBJ2-1, is GAGVSQSPSNKVTEKGKDVELRCDPISGHTALYWYRQSLGQGLEFLIYFQGNSAPDKSGLPSDRFSAERTGGSVSTLTIQRTQQEDSAVYLCASSLGLAGASYEQFFGPGTRLTVL.

This clone came up once. V usage is TRBV27 and J usage is TRBJ2-7; maybe TRBD1 (5 bases). CDR1 and CDR2 (germline): MNHEY, SMNVEV (reference sequence). The V and J ends lost 4 bases and 2 bases respectively, with 12 bases between them. The CDR3 has 14 amino acids. The CDR3 sequence: CASSSSRQTYEQYF. The DNA for the CDR3 is TGTGCCAGCAGTTCCTCGCGACAGACCTACGAGCAGTACTTC.

The chain is built from TRBV18 and TRBJ1-1; D is possibly TRBD1 (6 bases). V was pared by 0 bases and J by 10 bases, with 21 bases between. Per germline, CDR1 KGHSH and CDR2 LQKENI. This CDR3 has 16 residues. The CDR3 loop reads CASSPPFNTGTLGAFF. In nucleotides, the CDR3 is TGTGCCAGCTCACCACCCTTTAATACCGGGACATTAGGAGCTTTCTTT.

The chain has TRBV12-3 or TRBV12-4 and TRBJ2-7; D might be TRBD1 (5 bases). The CDR3 has 12 amino acids. Between the trimmed V and J ends, which lost 3 bases and 4 bases, there was a span of 7 bases. This chain's CDR3 is CASSLTDYEQYF. Written as DNA, the CDR3 is TGTGCCAGCAGTTTGACAGATTACGAGCAGTACTTC.

Relative to its sample, this clone is medium-sized. J is TRBJ1-1 and V is TRBV5-1; D is uncertain. CDR3 length: 14 amino acids. Trimming took 0 bases from V and 5 from J, leaving 11 bases between them. Germline loops: CDR1 SGHRS, CDR2 YFSETQ. CDR3 bases: TGCGCCAGCAGCTTGGCTTGGCTCGCAACTGAAGCTTTCTTT. This gives the protein CASSLAWLATEAFF. Together with reference TRBV5-1 and TRBJ1-1, the CDR3 gives the full variable domain: KAGVTQTPRYLIKTRGQQVTLSCSPISGHRSVSWYQQTPGQGLQFLFEYFSETQRNKGNFPGRFSGRQFSNSRSEMNVSTLELGDSALYLCASSLAWLATEAFFGQGTRLTVV.

The gene calls are TRBV28 and TRBJ2-5; 9 bases map to TRBD1. The CDR3 loop spans 17 amino acids. Per germline, CDR1 MDHEN and CDR2 SYDVKM. With V trimmed by 5 bases and J by 7 bases, 17 bases remained unmatched. The CDR3: CASSRLVPGQGDGTQYF. DNA of the CDR3: TGTGCCAGCAGTAGGCTGGTACCGGGACAGGGAGATGGGACCCAGTACTTC.

The chain couples TRBV11-2 to TRBJ2-3, with a possible D match to TRBD2 (6 bases). The CDR3 is made up of 15 amino acids. Germline V CDR1 and CDR2: SGHAT, FQNNGV. The V gene lost 6 bases and the J gene lost 2 bases, with 15 bases spanning the gap. CDR3 DNA sequence: TGTGCCAGCAGATTTGAAGGAGGGAACACAGATACGCAGTATTTT. Protein product: CASRFEGGNTDTQYF.

The chain uses TRBV6-4 and TRBJ1-1, with 7 bases aligning to TRBD1. Losses at the gene ends were 4 bases for V and 4 bases for J; bases not matched to a gene: 9. This CDR3 is 15 amino acids long. Germline V gives CDR1 MRHNA, CDR2 SNTAGT. The CDR3 bases are TGTGCCAGCAGTGTTGATGGGTCAGGGGGCACTGAAGCTTTCTTT. Protein sequence: CASSVDGSGGTEAFF.

The chain couples TRBV5-1 to TRBJ2-2; TRBD2 might be the D (6 bases). Germline V lookup: CDR1 SGHRS, CDR2 YFSETQ. Trimming took off 1 base at V and 4 bases at J, with 11 bases between the two ends. The CDR3 length is 15 residues. CDR3 coding DNA: TGCGCCAGCAGCTTGATAATCGGGAGCACCGGGGAGCTGTTTTTT. Translation: CASSLIIGSTGELFF.

The V and J genes are TRBV4-1 and TRBJ1-1; D is unresolved. Germline lookup yields CDR1 MGHRA and CDR2 YSYEKL. V was clipped by 2 bases and J by 3 bases, with 16 bases between them. This CDR3 has 16 amino acids. The chain's CDR3 is CASSQSRGRTDTEAFF. The CDR3 nucleotides are TGCGCCAGCAGCCAATCGAGAGGGAGGACGGACACTGAAGCTTTCTTT.

The genes are TRBV7-3 and TRBJ1-6; D is uncertain. Germline V CDR1 and CDR2: SGHTA, FQGTGA. The CDR3 loop spans 14 amino acids. V was trimmed by 0 bases and J by 8 bases, leaving 8 bases between them. CDR3 protein: CASSLTNTYSPLHF. CDR3 sequence (DNA): TGTGCCAGCAGCTTAACAAACACCTATTCACCCCTCCACTTT.

The rearrangement joins TRBV7-8 to TRBJ2-7; 10 bases match TRBD2. Losses at the gene ends were 8 bases for V and 4 bases for J; bases not matched to a gene: 11. Germline V CDR1 and CDR2: SGHVS, FQNEAQ. This CDR3 contains 15 residues. Written as DNA, the CDR3 is TGTGCCAGCGCCGGCGTTGGGACTAGCGAGTACGAGCAGTACTTC. This translates into CASAGVGTSEYEQYF.

The J gene is TRBJ1-5, the V gene TRBV5-6; D unresolved. CDR3 length equals 13 residues. Between the trimmed V and J ends, which lost 4 bases and 7 bases, there was a span of 12 bases. Germline values: CDR1 SGHDT, CDR2 YYEEEE. The CDR3 sequence: CASSSGVNQPQHF. The CDR3, as DNA: TGTGCCAGCAGCAGCGGAGTGAACCAGCCCCAGCATTTT.

The chain joins TRBV29-1 to TRBJ2-7, with D possibly matching TRBD2 (7 bases). The germline gives CDR1 SQVTM, CDR2 ANQGSEA. V dropped 6 bases and J dropped 4 bases, with 19 bases sitting between them. This CDR3 contains 14 residues. The CDR3 protein is CSVVSGGVSYEQYF. For the CDR3, the DNA is TGCAGCGTCGTCTCGGGGGGCGTTTCTTACGAGCAGTACTTC.

This chain connects TRBV27 to TRBJ2-3, with D possibly being TRBD2 (5 bases). The CDR3 length is 15 residues. V dropped 3 bases and J dropped 5 bases, with 15 bases sitting between them. Germline CDR1 reads MNHEY; CDR2 reads SMNVEV (reference sequence). CDR3: CASSFRRTFKDTQYF. The CDR3 region has the DNA TGTGCCAGCAGTTTTCGACGGACTTTTAAAGATACGCAGTATTTT.

The chain has TRBV21-1 and TRBJ1-5; the DNA was not used to check the table's D call, TRBD1. TRBV21-1 is a documented pseudogene. The CDR3 sequence is 16 residues long. In DNA, the CDR3 is TGTGCCAGCAGCAAAAAAAAACAGGCAGGGGATCAGCCCCAGCATTTT. It specifies CASSKKKQAGDQPQHF.

This clone was counted a single time. This chain connects TRBV5-4 to TRBJ1-3, with D hard to call. The CDR3 runs to 14 residues. The germline CDR1 and CDR2 sequences are SGHNT and YYREEE (reference sequence). Trimming removed 4 bases from V and 4 bases from J, with 12 bases in between. This CDR3 reads CASSPTGGGNTIYF. As DNA, the CDR3 is TGTGCCAGCAGCCCGACGGGAGGAGGAAACACCATATATTTT.

Only one count was recorded for this clone. The chain employs TRBV5-6 and TRBJ2-5, with 11 bases identical to TRBD2. V lost 3 bases and J lost 5; bases outside the gene matches: 9. Germline V CDR1 and CDR2: SGHDT, YYEEEE. The CDR3 covers 16 residues. For the CDR3, the DNA is TGTGCCAGCAGCTATAGCGGGAGGGCCTCCGCTGAGACCCAGTACTTC. It is translated as CASSYSGRASAETQYF.

The CDR3 loop reads CASSPYEGFRANVLTF. CDR3 DNA sequence: TGTGCCAGCAGCCCGTATGAGGGATTTAGGGCCAACGTCCTGACTTTC. The chain joins TRBV5-8 to TRBJ2-6, with D perhaps matching TRBD2 (5 bases). The CDR3 is made up of 16 amino acids. Germline V gives CDR1 SGHTS, CDR2 YDEGEE. V lost 4 bases to trimming and J lost 5 bases, with 16 bases between them.